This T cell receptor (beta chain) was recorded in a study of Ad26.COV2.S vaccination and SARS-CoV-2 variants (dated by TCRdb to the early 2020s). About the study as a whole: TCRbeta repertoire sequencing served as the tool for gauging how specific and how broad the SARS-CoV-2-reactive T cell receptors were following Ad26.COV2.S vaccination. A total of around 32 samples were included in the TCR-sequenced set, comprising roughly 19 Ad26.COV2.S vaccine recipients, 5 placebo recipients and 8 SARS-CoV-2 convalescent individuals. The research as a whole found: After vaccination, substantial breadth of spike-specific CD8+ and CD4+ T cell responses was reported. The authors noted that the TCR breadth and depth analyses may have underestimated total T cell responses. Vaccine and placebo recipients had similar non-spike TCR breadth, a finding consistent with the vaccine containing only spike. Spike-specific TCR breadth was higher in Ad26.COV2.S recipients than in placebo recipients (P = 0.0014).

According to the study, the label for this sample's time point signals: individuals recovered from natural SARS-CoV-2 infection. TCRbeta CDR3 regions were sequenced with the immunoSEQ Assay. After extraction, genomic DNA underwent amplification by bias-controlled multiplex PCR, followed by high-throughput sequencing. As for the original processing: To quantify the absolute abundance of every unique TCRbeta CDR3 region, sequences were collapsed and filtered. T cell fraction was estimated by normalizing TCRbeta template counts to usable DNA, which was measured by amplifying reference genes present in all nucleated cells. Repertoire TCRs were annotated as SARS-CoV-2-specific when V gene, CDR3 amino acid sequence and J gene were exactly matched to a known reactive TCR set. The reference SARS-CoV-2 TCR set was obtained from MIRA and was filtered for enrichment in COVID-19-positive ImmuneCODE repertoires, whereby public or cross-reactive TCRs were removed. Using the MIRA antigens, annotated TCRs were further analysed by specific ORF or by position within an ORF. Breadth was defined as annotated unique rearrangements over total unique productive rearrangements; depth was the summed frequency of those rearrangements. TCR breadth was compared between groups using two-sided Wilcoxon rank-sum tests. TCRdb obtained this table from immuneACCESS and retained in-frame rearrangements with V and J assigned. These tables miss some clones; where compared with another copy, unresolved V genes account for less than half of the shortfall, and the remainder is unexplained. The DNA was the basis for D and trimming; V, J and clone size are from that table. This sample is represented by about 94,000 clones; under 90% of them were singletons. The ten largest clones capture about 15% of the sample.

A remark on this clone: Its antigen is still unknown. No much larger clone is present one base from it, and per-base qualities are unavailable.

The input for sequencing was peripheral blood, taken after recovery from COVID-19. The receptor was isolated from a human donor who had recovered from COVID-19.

Here is the DNA: TGTGCCAGCAGCTTAACTATTAGCGGGAGGGCCTACAATGAGCAGTTCTTC. The encoded protein is CASSLTISGRAYNEQFF. The sequence links TRBV7-6 to TRBJ2-1, and TRBD2 aligns with 11 junction nucleotides. From a lookup of the germline V gene, CDR1 and CDR2 are SGHVS and FNYEAQ. Ends trimmed: V by 2 bases, J by 2 bases; bases unmatched to a gene: 5. Including cysteine and phenylalanine, the CDR3 has 17 amino acids. CDR3 DNA is the only sequence kept; it has 51 bases, read in frame from the first base.